The source of this TCR beta chain is a study of CD8 T cells in ankylosing spondylitis. Study observations and caveats: According to the report, clones linked to the disease were significantly enriched in matched synovial fluid samples taken from ankylosing spondylitis patients. Blood of patients with ankylosing spondylitis appeared to be characterized by a TCR beta motif of eight highly homologous variants.

The germline CDR1 and CDR2 sequences are MNHEY and SMNVEV (reference sequence). CDR3 length equals 14 residues. Between the trimmed V and J ends, which lost 6 bases and 1 base, there was a span of 10 bases. This clonotype was counted ten times or more. Its specificity is not known. Libraries for TCR beta were made by quantitative 5'-RACE with molecular barcodes. TCRdb re-called the 5' RACE reads through MiXCR, storing one row per CDR3 protein. The table has about 500,000 distinct CDR3 sequences, 5.3% seen once; the top ten hold around 3.5%. Sequencing was done on a sample of blood, either unsorted or a sorted T cell fraction (not recorded which). The TCR comes from a male donor with ankylosing spondylitis. V usage is TRBV27 and J usage is TRBJ1-5; D is unresolved. DNA for the CDR3: TGTGCCAGCAGCTTAGGCCAGAGCAATCAGCCCCAGCATTTT. Translation gives CASSLGQSNQPQHF.